This T cell receptor beta chain derives from a study of T-cell memory formation after mild COVID-19. TCRdb passed the 5' RACE reads through MiXCR, listing each CDR3 protein once. Here the sample spans fewer than 150,000 distinct CDR3 sequences, over 15% being singletons. With regard to this clonotype: Its antigen remains unidentified.

V gave up 9 bases and J gave up 7 bases, with 12 bases separating them. The germline V gene encodes CDR1 SNHLY and CDR2 FYNNEI. This CDR3 contains 11 residues. Study findings and constraints: CD8+ contracting clones occupied EMRA, while CD4+ ones occupied mainly CM and EM.

This TCR was recovered from a young man who had mild COVID-19 (a few samples of this study predate the infection). Cell type and time point are not known. The chain joins TRBV2 to TRBJ2-5, with unresolved D. The sample consisted of PBMCs or a T cell subset sorted from them (not recorded which). The CDR3 spells CASTTSLTQYF. CDR3 coding DNA: TGTGCCAGTACAACCTCTCTGACCCAGTACTTC.